A selection of T cell receptor beta chains follows, all from one sample in a study of OX40 agonist ivuxolimab in advanced cancers. The assay was immunoSEQ multiplex PCR, and TCRdb's table has in-frame clones only and misses some. The sample lists about 57,000 clones, nearly 85% occurring once. Sequencing was performed on CD4+ or CD8+ T cells sorted from blood, taken in a trial of the OX40 agonist ivuxolimab. The receptors stem from an adult with an advanced solid tumor such as melanoma, head and neck, liver or kidney cancer. Each CDR3 is given with its conserved first and last residue.

>TRBJ1-6|TRBV6-1
CASSGGGPLHF
>TRBJ1-4|TRBV30
CAWSRRGSGEKLFF
>TRBJ1-6|TRBV19
CASLDLSGTGVFSPLHF
>TRBJ2-7|TRBV10-2
CASSTSGGEQYF
>TRBJ2-1|TRBV7-2
CASSLAPGQGYEQFF
>TRBJ1-1|TRBV5-1
CASSPGSLENTEAFF
>TRBJ2-3|TRBV19
CASTTDPGDTQYF
>TRBJ2-1|TRBV6-4
CASSALGLAGASEQFF
>TRBJ2-1|TRBV5-4
CASSLGLAGRNEQFF
>TRBJ2-3|TRBV19
CASSPSSGTDTQYF
>TRBJ1-4|TRBV15
CATSRRAATNEKLFF
>TRBJ1-4|TRBV6-1
CATHRDHFEKLFF
>TRBJ2-1|TRBV2
CASRTDGGGRNEQFF
>TRBJ1-5|TRBV5-4
CASTNWGLLTSNQPQHF
>TRBJ2-7|TRBV7-8
CASSLGLGQGYEQYF
>TRBJ1-1|TRBV5-1
CASSDGTVNTEAFF
>TRBJ2-5|TRBV7-2
CASSLGQGGGQETQYF
>TRBJ2-3|TRBV6-4
CASSDGGGTDTQYF
>TRBJ2-2|TRBV5-1
CASSLRSDGELFF
>TRBJ1-5|TRBV28
CASRHVSNQPQHF
>TRBJ1-1|TRBV30
CAWSSGGGLNTEAFF
>TRBJ2-2|TRBV28
CASSFRDKSLAGVTGELFF
>TRBJ2-7|TRBV6-6
CASSYSGGGSGYEQYF
>TRBJ1-2|TRBV6-1
CASWDGARRGYTF
>TRBJ2-7|TRBV18
CASSRQSYEQYF
>TRBJ1-1|TRBV29-1
CSVGQGNTEAFF
>TRBJ1-1|TRBV14
CASSQDGRLNTEAFF
>TRBJ1-2|TRBV5-5
CASSFQPGTGSNYGYTF
>TRBJ1-5|TRBV6-5
CASRQGSNQPQHF
>TRBJ2-3|TRBV6-4
CATKPGLEGDTQYF
>TRBJ2-3|TRBV2
CASNVMGGPPDTQYF
>TRBJ2-6|TRBV29-1
CSVYYSDSGANVLTF
>TRBJ2-7|TRBV4-1
CASSHLAGVQYEQYF
>TRBJ1-2|TRBV6-5
CASSGSRVTVYGYTF
>TRBJ2-5|TRBV27
CASSFKGRLLQETQYF
>TRBJ2-3|TRBV18
CASSLSADRGTDTQYF
>TRBJ2-7|TRBV18
CASVPGQGYEQYF
>TRBJ2-7|TRBV5-4
CASSSISPLGEQYF
>TRBJ1-3|TRBV11-2
CASSPLGSALSGNTIYF
>TRBJ2-1|TRBV18
CASSPPAGRNEQFF
>TRBJ1-5|TRBV6-5
CASSESPGGQPQHF
>TRBJ2-2|TRBV5-1
CASTAGTGRGGELFF
>TRBJ1-5|TRBV28
CASMGQGNQPQHF
>TRBJ1-1|TRBV19
CASSGRRGTEAFF
>TRBJ2-3|TRBV7-2
CASSLVGLTSTDTQYF
>TRBJ1-4|TRBV5-1
CASSRGATNEKLFF
>TRBJ2-2|TRBV5-1
CASSYYRVNTGELFF
>TRBJ2-1|TRBV27
CASSLRAGQGPYNEQFF
>TRBJ2-3|TRBV29-1
CSVEETGTDTQYF
>TRBJ2-7|TRBV6-1
CASSEVHTGAYEQYF
>TRBJ1-2|TRBV19
CASSSQGAGVGYTF
>TRBJ2-3|TRBV19
CASSSRDRGGDTQYF
>TRBJ2-3|TRBV5-4
CASSLGLAGNTDTQYF